Listed here is a single T cell receptor beta chain. The sample comes from a study of CD8+ T cells in alopecia areata. In germline, CDR1 is SGDLS, CDR2 YYNGEE. Trimming took off 0 bases at V and 2 bases at J, with 9 bases between the two ends. The CDR3 runs to 14 residues. Extracted from the samples, RNA was reverse transcribed into cDNA to serve as the sequencing template. The data were produced by immunoSEQ multiplex PCR, yet TCRdb's version contains in-frame clones alone and is incomplete. The sample has about 150,000 clones; roughly 48% are singletons. This sequence joins TRBV9 and TRBJ2-7, with D possibly being TRBD2 (5 bases). The sequence derives from a human donor with alopecia areata. Source material: CD4+ T cells sorted from blood. For the CDR3, the DNA is TGTGCCAGCAGCGTAGTCGGGAACCCCTACGAGCAGTACTTC. This sequence encodes CASSVVGNPYEQYF.